This is a list of T cell receptor beta chains from one sample in a study of T cell changes during pregnancy in multiple sclerosis. Sequencing was performed with immunoSEQ multiplex PCR; in TCRdb, only in-frame clones are kept and a portion is missing. Of 45,000 to 75,000 clones in the sample, roughly 92% were seen once. The sequences come from peripheral blood, collected in the first trimester of pregnancy. These receptors were taken from a female donor with multiple sclerosis, enrolled in a pregnancy study. Both conserved end residues are part of each CDR3. The D gene is left open where the match is weak. The listing skips clone size in some rows; elsewhere it reads once, few, many or a size class.

v_gene	abundance	d_gene	j_gene	CDR3nt	CDR3aa
TRBV18	once	-	TRBJ1-6	TGTGCCAGTCATTCCAATCGAGACAGCACCGGATCACCCCTCCACTTT	CASHSNRDSTGSPLHF
TRBV25-1	-	-	TRBJ1-2	TGTGCCACACAAGAAGATGGCTACACCTTC	CATQEDGYTF
TRBV7-3	-	-	TRBJ2-7	TGTGCCAGCAGCTTTTACACAGGCGTGGGCTACGAGCAGTACTTC	CASSFYTGVGYEQYF
TRBV18	-	TRBD1	TRBJ2-7	TGTGCCAGCTCACCAGGGACAGAATACGAGCAGTACTTC	CASSPGTEYEQYF
TRBV29-1	-	TRBD1	TRBJ2-7	TGCAGCGTTGGGGACAGGGACTTC	CSVGDRDF
TRBV11-1	-	TRBD1	TRBJ2-7	TGTGCCAGCAGCCAGCGGACAGGGTCCCACGAGCAGTACTTC	CASSQRTGSHEQYF
TRBV15	-	TRBD1	TRBJ2-7	TGTGCCACCAGCAGAGGCCCAGGGACAGGGCAGTACTTC	CATSRGPGTGQYF
TRBV19	-	TRBD1	TRBJ2-4	TGTGCCAGTAGTATAGACGCAGGGGGATTAGCCAAAAACATTCAGTACTTC	CASSIDAGGLAKNIQYF
TRBV6-6	-	TRBD1	TRBJ2-7	TGTGCCAGCAGTTCAGACAGGGGGCTCGGCGAGCAGTACTTC	CASSSDRGLGEQYF
TRBV4-3	-	TRBD1	TRBJ1-3	TGCGCCAGCAGCCAAACGGGGACAGCTGGAAACACCATATATTTT	CASSQTGTAGNTIYF
TRBV29-1	-	-	TRBJ2-3	TGCAGCGTTATCCTGGCTGCAGATACGCAGTATTTT	CSVILAADTQYF
TRBV18	once	-	TRBJ1-3	TGTGCCAGCTCACCCGGATCACCCTCAACGACAGGAAACACCATATATTTT	CASSPGSPSTTGNTIYF
TRBV6-1	-	TRBD1	TRBJ2-5	TGTGCCAGCAGTGAACAAGCCGGGACAGTGAAAGAGACCCAGTACTTC	CASSEQAGTVKETQYF
TRBV29-1	-	-	TRBJ2-1	TGCAGCGGGGGGCAACAATACAATGAGCAGTTCTTC	CSGGQQYNEQFF
TRBV7-2	-	-	TRBJ1-1	TGTGCCAGCAGCCCACCCGTCGGGGGGGCTTGGAACACTGAAGCTTTCTTT	CASSPPVGGAWNTEAFF
TRBV7-9	-	TRBD1	TRBJ1-2	TGTGCCAGCACATCCCGGACAGGGGGCTTGTGGGGCTACACCTTC	CASTSRTGGLWGYTF
TRBV6-4	many	-	TRBJ2-3	TGTGCCAGCAGTGCCGGGACTAGCACAGATACGCAGTATTTT	CASSAGTSTDTQYF
TRBV29-1	-	-	TRBJ1-2	TGCAGCGTTGTTGGGGGGGACTATGGCTACACCTTC	CSVVGGDYGYTF
TRBV5-5	-	-	TRBJ2-5	TGTGCCAGCAGCTTGCTGACAGACCAAGAGACCCAGTACTTC	CASSLLTDQETQYF
TRBV30	-	TRBD1	TRBJ1-2	TGTGCCTGGACTTACGGGACAGAACACAACTATGGCTACACCTTC	CAWTYGTEHNYGYTF
TRBV7-7	-	TRBD2	TRBJ2-5	TGTGCTAGCAGCTTCGGGCTAGCGGGGGTCCAAGAGACCCAGTACTTC	CASSFGLAGVQETQYF
TRBV19	-	TRBD1	TRBJ1-6	TGTGCCAGTAGGTTCCAGGGGGAAATGAGCTCCTATAATTCACCCCTCCACTTT	CASRFQGEMSSYNSPLHF
TRBV30	-	-	TRBJ2-1	TGTGCCTGGAGTGTACGAGTAGCGACACCCTACAATGAGCAGTTCTTC	CAWSVRVATPYNEQFF
TRBV7-3	-	-	TRBJ2-1	TGTGCCAGCAGCTATGACAGTTCCTCCTACAATGAGCAGTTCTTC	CASSYDSSSYNEQFF